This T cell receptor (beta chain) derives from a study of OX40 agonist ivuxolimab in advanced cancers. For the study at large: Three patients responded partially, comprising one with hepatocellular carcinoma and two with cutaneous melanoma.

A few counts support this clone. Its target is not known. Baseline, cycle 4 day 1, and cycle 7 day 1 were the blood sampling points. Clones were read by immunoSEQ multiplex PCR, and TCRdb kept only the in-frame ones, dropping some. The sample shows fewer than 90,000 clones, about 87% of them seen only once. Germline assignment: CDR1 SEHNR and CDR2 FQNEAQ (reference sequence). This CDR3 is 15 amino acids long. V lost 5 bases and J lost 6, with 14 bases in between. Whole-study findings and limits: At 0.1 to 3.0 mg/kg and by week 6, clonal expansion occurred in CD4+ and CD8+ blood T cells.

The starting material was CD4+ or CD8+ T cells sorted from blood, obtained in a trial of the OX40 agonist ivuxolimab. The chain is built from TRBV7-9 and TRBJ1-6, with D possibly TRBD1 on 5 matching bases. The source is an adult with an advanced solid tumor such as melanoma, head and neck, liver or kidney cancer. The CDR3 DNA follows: TGTGCCAGCAGCGTCAGGGACGGAGTTAATTCACCCCTCCACTTT. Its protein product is CASSVRDGVNSPLHF.